One sample yielded the 6 T cell receptor beta chains listed below, sequenced in a study of control samples from healthy donors and cancer patients. Produced via immunoSEQ multiplex PCR; TCRdb's table is partial and in-frame only. The sample lists around 48,000 clones, roughly 92% occurring once. Sample: PBMCs. Every receptor here comes from a woman in her forties or fifties with head and neck cancer.

The chain combines TRBV5-5 with TRBJ1-5, with D perhaps matching TRBD1 (5 bases). The germline V gene has CDR1 SGHKS and CDR2 YYEKEE (reference sequence). CDR3 length: 13 amino acids. Trimming pared 4 bases from V and 4 bases from J, leaving 9 bases between. The CDR3 loop reads CASSPPGNQPQHF. CDR3 in DNA: TGTGCCAGCAGCCCCCCAGGGAATCAGCCCCAGCATTTT. The full variable domain, with the rest looked up from reference TRBV5-5 and TRBJ1-5, is DAGVTQSPTHLIKTRGQQVTLRCSPISGHKSVSWYQQVLGQGPQFIFQYYEKEERGRGNFPDRFSARQFPNYSSELNVNALLLGDSALYLCASSPPGNQPQHFGDGTRLSIL.

This CDR3 reads CASSPPGKTGELFF. The DNA for the CDR3 is TGTGCCAGCTCACCCCCAGGGAAGACCGGGGAGCTGTTTTTT. The V gene is TRBV18, the J gene TRBJ2-2; TRBD1 might be the D (5 bases). The CDR3 covers 14 residues. Trimming took 3 bases from V and 5 from J, leaving 10 bases between them. Germline V gene data show CDR1 as KGHSH and CDR2 as LQKENI.

This rearrangement joins TRBV6-5 to TRBJ1-4, with TRBD1 as a possible D gene (5 bases). The germline V gene encodes CDR1 MNHEY and CDR2 SVGAGI. The CDR3 covers 14 residues. V was clipped by 6 bases and J by 5 bases, with 13 bases between them. The CDR3 region is CASSRQIHNEKLFF. Written as DNA, the CDR3 is TGTGCCAGCAGCCGACAGATACACAATGAAAAACTGTTTTTT.

This clone was recorded only once. This chain links TRBV4-3 with TRBJ1-3; maybe TRBD1 (5 bases). The CDR3 spans 15 residues. Trimming took 0 bases from V and 7 from J, leaving 13 bases between them. The germline V gene encodes CDR1 LGHNA and CDR2 YSLEER. The CDR3 nucleotides are TGCGCCAGCAGCCAAGAGGGGGGACCCTGGAACACCATATATTTT. Its translation: CASSQEGGPWNTIYF.

A single count supports this clone. The chain uses TRBV28 and TRBJ1-4; 9 bases match TRBD1. The V segment lost 6 bases and the J segment 8 bases; nucleotides outside the gene matches: 4. Per germline, CDR1 MDHEN and CDR2 SYDVKM. The CDR3 has 13 residues. The CDR3 region has the DNA TGTGCCAGCAGGGACAGGGGTTTGGAAAAACTGTTTTTT. Its translation is CASRDRGLEKLFF.

This chain links TRBV6-1 with TRBJ1-2; no clear D gene. The CDR3 length is 14 residues. Trimming removed 0 bases at V and 4 bases at J, with 9 bases between. Looked up from germline, CDR1 is MNHNS and CDR2 is SASEGT. The CDR3 protein is CASSEAGLIYGYTF. The CDR3 nucleotides are TGTGCCAGCAGTGAAGCGGGCCTGATCTATGGCTACACCTTC.